The T cell receptor (beta chain) under discussion was sequenced for a study of T cells after yellow fever vaccination. This CDR3 spans 12 amino acids. CDR1 is SQVTM and CDR2 is ANQGSEA in the germline V gene. V lost 3 bases and J lost 5; bases outside the gene matches: 2. They built TCR cDNA with 5'RACE template switching, a step that put in a universal primer site and UMIs. MiXCR was run by TCRdb on the 5' RACE reads, yielding one entry per CDR3 protein. The profile shows 200,000 to 300,000 distinct CDR3 sequences, more than 3.5% of them singletons. Study results and limitations: A weaker secondary response peaked on day 5, the primary on day 15.

This clonotype was recorded at least ten times. Its antigen remains unknown. The J gene is TRBJ2-7, the V gene TRBV29-1; 9 nucleotides line up with TRBD1. The specimen comprised PBMCs, sampled 15 days after the yellow fever booster vaccination. The origin of this receptor is a man between 18 and 29 years old who received the YFV17D yellow fever vaccine. In DNA form, the CDR3 reads TGCAGCGTTGATACAGGGGGCCACGAGCAGTACTTC. Its protein product is CSVDTGGHEQYF.